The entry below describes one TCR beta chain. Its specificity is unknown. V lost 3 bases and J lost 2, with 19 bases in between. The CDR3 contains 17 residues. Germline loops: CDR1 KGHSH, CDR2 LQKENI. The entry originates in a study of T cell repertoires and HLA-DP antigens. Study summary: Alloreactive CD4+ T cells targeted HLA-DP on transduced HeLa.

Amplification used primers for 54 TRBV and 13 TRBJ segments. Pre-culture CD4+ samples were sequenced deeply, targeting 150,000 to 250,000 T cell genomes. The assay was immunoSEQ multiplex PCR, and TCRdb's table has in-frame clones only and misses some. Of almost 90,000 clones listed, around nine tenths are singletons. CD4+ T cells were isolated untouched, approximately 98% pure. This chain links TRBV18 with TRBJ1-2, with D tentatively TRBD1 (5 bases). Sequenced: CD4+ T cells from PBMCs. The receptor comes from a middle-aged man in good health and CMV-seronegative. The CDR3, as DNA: TGTGCCAGCTCACCCGCGAGCAGGGCAGGCCCCAACTATGGCTACACCTTC. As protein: CASSPASRAGPNYGYTF.